This TCR beta chain was identified in a study of T cell changes during pregnancy in multiple sclerosis. The germline gives CDR1 ENHRY, CDR2 SYGVKD. The CDR3 has 14 residues. V was cut by 10 bases and J by 4 bases, with 17 bases left in between. Libraries were prepared by immunoSEQ multiplex PCR; TCRdb keeps only in-frame clonotypes and omits some of them. The sample carries tens of thousands of clones, around nine tenths recorded once. The receptor comes from a female donor with multiple sclerosis, enrolled in a pregnancy study. The specimen comprised CD8+ T cells from peripheral blood mononuclear cells, sampled before pregnancy. This sequence joins TRBV10-3 and TRBJ1-5; D is uncertain. The CDR3 here is CATKIGEANQPQHF. The CDR3 DNA reads TGTGCCACTAAGATCGGGGAGGCAAATCAGCCCCAGCATTTT.